Here is one T cell receptor beta chain with its context. One Seattle source followed patients from active infection through their disease course. This sample was taken from a study of blood T cell repertoires in COVID-19. Looking at the study overall: Spain, Italy and the United States supplied samples that represented acute and convalescent COVID-19. The cDNA or gDNA used as material had been derived from T cells, B-cell-depleted T cells, or PBMCs.

In the original workflow: Estimation of nucleated cell counts relied on the amplification of reference gene primers. Using immunoSEQ multiplex PCR, the repertoire was profiled, and TCRdb retains in-frame clones only, with some absent. D and trimming come from the DNA, and the V and J calls and clone size come from that table. Of 150,000 to 200,000 clones listed, about 86% were seen once; the top ten hold approximately 11%. J gave up 7 bases and V 5 bases, and 5 bases lay outside the gene matches. Looked up from germline, CDR1 is MNHEY and CDR2 is SMNVEV (reference sequence). The CDR3 sequence is 15 residues long.

The rearrangement links TRBV27 to TRBJ2-4, with 13 positions matching TRBD2. Sequencing was carried out using peripheral blood. This sequence originates from a woman aged 55 to 70 with COVID-19, enrolled during active disease. For the CDR3, the DNA is TGTGCCAGCAGTCCTGGGACTAGCGGGGCTAACATTCAGTACTTC. It codes for CASSPGTSGANIQYF.